The sequence of this TCR beta chain was determined in a study of identical twins. This clonotype was seen a handful of times. What it binds is unknown. Template switching introduced a universal primer site, and the cDNA bore unique molecular identifiers. TCRdb re-derived calls from the 5' RACE reads in MiXCR, one entry per CDR3 protein. The sample holds fewer than 800,000 distinct CDR3 sequences; about 7.1% are singletons and the top ten take over 1.5%. The CDR3 extends over 12 amino acids. Losses at the gene ends were 3 bases for V and 4 bases for J; bases not matched to a gene: 2. Germline V CDR1 and CDR2: SQVTM, ANQGSEA. The study's findings and limits: Zero-insertion results could be subject to partial confounding by invariant MAIT and iNKT cells. Insertions ran lower in abundant cord blood beta clonotypes, though not in memory repertoires. Excess sharing by twins proved weaker in beta out-of-frame sequences.

These sequences were also reported in another study, on yellow fever vaccine responses in identical twins.

This clonotype was sampled from a woman aged 18-29 years in good health. V gene TRBV29-1 combines with J gene TRBJ1-2, with 7 nucleotides matching TRBD1. Sequences were obtained from PBMCs. CDR3 nucleotide sequence: TGCAGCGTTGAGACAGGGCGCTATGGCTACACCTTC. Translating it yields CSVETGRYGYTF. The full variable domain, its missing parts supplied by reference TRBV29-1 and TRBJ1-2, is SAVISQKPSRDICQRGTSLTIQCQVDSQVTMMFWYRQQPGQSLTLIATANQGSEATYESGFVIDKFPISRPNLTFSTLTVSNMSPEDSSIYLCSVETGRYGYTFGSGTRLTVV.